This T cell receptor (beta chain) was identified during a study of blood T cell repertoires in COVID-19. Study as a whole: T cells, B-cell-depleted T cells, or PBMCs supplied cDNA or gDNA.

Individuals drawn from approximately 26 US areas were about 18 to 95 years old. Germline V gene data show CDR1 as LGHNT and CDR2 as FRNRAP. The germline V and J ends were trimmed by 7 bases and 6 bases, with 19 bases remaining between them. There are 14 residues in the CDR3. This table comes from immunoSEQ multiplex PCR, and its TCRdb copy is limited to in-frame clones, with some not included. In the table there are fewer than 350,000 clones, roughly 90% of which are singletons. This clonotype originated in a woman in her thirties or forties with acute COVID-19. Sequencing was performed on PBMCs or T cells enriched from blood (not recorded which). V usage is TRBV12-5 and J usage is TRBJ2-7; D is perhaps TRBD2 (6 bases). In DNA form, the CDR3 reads TGTGCTAGTGCCCGGGGGACTCCCCCACTCGAGCAGTACTTC. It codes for CASARGTPPLEQYF.